Below, 18 T cell receptor beta chains from the same sample are listed, as sequenced in a study of T cell repertoires in cytomegalovirus infection. The antigens for these receptors are not known. TCRdb itself ran the reads through MiXCR, one entry per CDR3 protein. The sample holds 230,000 or so distinct CDR3 sequences; approximately 38% are singletons and the top ten take approximately 60%. The sequencing used CD8+ T cells from cultured PBMCs, collected from culture after CMV antigen stimulation. The receptors derive from a human donor in good health (CMV status not recorded). Some clones in this sample may be carry-over from other donors' samples.

This clonotype was counted a few times. The chain links TRBV6-6 to TRBJ2-1; TRBD2 matches 7 bases. Germline V lookup: CDR1 MNHNY, CDR2 SVGAGI (reference sequence). The V and J ends lost 4 bases and 0 bases, in that order; junction bases with no gene match: 9. The CDR3 is 17 residues long. The CDR3 loop reads CASSSGLEGSSYNEQFF. CDR3 in DNA: TGTGCCAGCAGTTCAGGACTAGAGGGGAGCTCCTACAATGAGCAGTTCTTC.

This clonotype was observed a few times. J is TRBJ1-5 and V is TRBV12-3 or TRBV12-4; 7 bases are a match to TRBD1. CDR3 length: 17 amino acids. V was clipped by 6 bases and J by 0 bases; unmatched bases: 11. As DNA, the CDR3 is TGTGCCAGCAGCCCGCCGGGACAGCCATATAGCAATCAGCCCCAGCATTTT. It specifies CASSPPGQPYSNQPQHF.

The genes are TRBV2 and TRBJ2-7; D unclear. Germline assignment: CDR1 SNHLY and CDR2 FYNNEI. This CDR3 region has 14 residues. The V end lost 7 bases, the J end lost 0 bases, and 13 bases lay between the germline ends. CDR3 coding DNA: TGTGCCAGCATCAAAGGGCCCTACTCCTACGAGCAGTACTTC. Translating gives CASIKGPYSYEQYF.

CDR3 protein: CASSPRQGEETQYF. CDR3 bases: TGTGCCAGCAGTCCCCGACAGGGAGAAGAGACCCAGTACTTC. The chain uses TRBV28 and TRBJ2-5; TRBD1 matches 7 bases. Germline values: CDR1 MDHEN, CDR2 SYDVKM. V shed 5 bases and J 3 bases; nucleotides not matched to a gene: 6. This CDR3 has 14 residues.

The CDR3 DNA follows: TGTGCCAGCAGCTTGGTAGGGGCCACTAATGAAAAACTGTTTTTT. Residues: CASSLVGATNEKLFF. The V call is TRBV7-6, the J call TRBJ1-4, with a tentative D call TRBD1 (5 bases). The V and J ends lost 3 bases and 2 bases respectively, with 10 bases between them. The CDR3 is made up of 15 amino acids. Looked up from germline, CDR1 is SGHVS and CDR2 is FNYEAQ.

V usage is TRBV15 and J usage is TRBJ2-5; maybe TRBD2 (6 bases). Between the trimmed V and J ends, which lost 3 bases and 1 base, there was a span of 12 bases. The CDR3 is 15 residues long. Per germline, CDR1 LNHNV and CDR2 YYDKDF (reference sequence). The CDR3 sequence: CATSREGGGQETQYF. The CDR3 DNA reads as TGTGCCACCAGCAGGGAGGGCGGAGGCCAAGAGACCCAGTACTTC.

J is TRBJ2-7 and V is TRBV28, with 7 bases lining up with TRBD2. Looked up from germline, CDR1 is MDHEN and CDR2 is SYDVKM. This CDR3 comprises 15 residues. V dropped 2 bases and J dropped 2; count of bases not matched to a gene: 6. The CDR3 loop is CASSLRGGVAYEQYF. CDR3 coding DNA: TGTGCCAGCAGTTTACGGGGAGGGGTCGCCTACGAGCAGTACTTC.

The sample holds a few counts of this clonotype. The chain couples TRBV7-8 to TRBJ1-2; D remains unclear. V lost 4 bases to trimming and J lost 3 bases, with 12 bases between them. In germline, CDR1 is SGHVS, CDR2 FQNEAQ. This CDR3 has 14 residues. CDR3 sequence: CASSSSVGHYGYTF. Here the CDR3 DNA reads TGTGCCAGCAGCTCAAGCGTCGGACACTATGGCTACACCTTC. Filled out from reference TRBV7-8 and TRBJ1-2, the complete variable domain reads GAGVSQSPRYKVAKRGQDVALRCDPISGHVSLFWYQQALGQGPEFLTYFQNEAQLDKSGLPSDRFFAERPEGSVSTLKIQRTQQEDSAVYLCASSSSVGHYGYTFGSGTRLTVV.

This clonotype has more than one count but fewer than ten. The CDR3 is CASSTGTGENQPQHF. The CDR3 DNA reads as TGTGCCAGCAGCACAGGGACAGGGGAGAATCAGCCCCAGCATTTT. This chain connects TRBV7-9 to TRBJ1-5, with 10 positions matching TRBD1. Germline assignment: CDR1 SEHNR and CDR2 FQNEAQ (reference sequence). The CDR3 sequence is 15 residues long. Trimming took 5 bases from V and 4 from J; bases not matched to a gene: 5.

This clonotype has more than one count but fewer than ten. V is TRBV7-3 and J is TRBJ2-5; 7 bases agree with TRBD2. This CDR3 has 15 residues. Per germline, CDR1 SGHTA and CDR2 FQGTGA. With V trimmed by 2 bases and J by 4 bases, 7 bases remained unmatched. CDR3 sequence: CASSLLAGVGETQYF. CDR3 bases: TGTGCCAGCAGCTTACTTGCGGGAGTCGGAGAGACCCAGTACTTC.

The chain recombines TRBV7-9 with TRBJ2-7; D is undetermined. The germline V gene has CDR1 SEHNR and CDR2 FQNEAQ (reference sequence). The V end was cut by 5 bases, the J end by 2 bases, with 13 bases between. This CDR3 has 14 residues. CDR3 residues: CASSPRDGPYEQYF. CDR3 DNA: TGTGCCAGCAGCCCGCGAGACGGACCCTACGAGCAGTACTTC. Together with reference TRBV7-9 and TRBJ2-7, the CDR3 gives the full variable domain: DTGVSQNPRHKITKRGQNVTFRCDPISEHNRLYWYRQTLGQGPEFLTYFQNEAQLEKSRLLSDRFSAERPKGSFSTLEIQRTEQGDSAMYLCASSPRDGPYEQYFGPGTRLTVT.

This clonotype was seen only a few times. This chain joins TRBV7-2 and TRBJ2-1, with 8 bases lining up with TRBD1. The V and J ends lost 5 bases and 4 bases, in that order; junction bases with no gene match: 10. The CDR3 runs 16 residues. CDR1 and CDR2 from the germline V gene are SGHTA and FQGNSA. CDR3 DNA sequence: TGTGCCAGCAGCCATCGACAGGGGTTGCAGTACAATGAGCAGTTCTTC. Protein sequence: CASSHRQGLQYNEQFF. The full variable domain, rest sourced from reference TRBV7-2 and TRBJ2-1, is GAGVSQSPSNKVTEKGKDVELRCDPISGHTALYWYRQSLGQGLEFLIYFQGNSAPDKSGLPSDRFSAERTGGSVSTLTIQRTQQEDSAVYLCASSHRQGLQYNEQFFGPGTRLTVL.

This clonotype was counted between two and nine times. The rearrangement uses TRBV6-1 and TRBJ2-1; unclear D gene. V gave up 2 bases and J gave up 9 bases, with 14 bases separating them. The germline V gene has CDR1 MNHNS and CDR2 SASEGT. The CDR3 runs 14 residues. Written as DNA, the CDR3 is TGTGCCAGCAGTGAAAAGAATAGGCTGGGTGAGCAGTTCTTC. This sequence encodes CASSEKNRLGEQFF.

V is TRBV6-1 and J is TRBJ2-1; 8 bases fit TRBD1. V lost 1 base, J lost 4 bases, and 3 bases stayed unmatched. This CDR3 has 15 amino acids. CDR1 and CDR2 from the germline V gene are MNHNS and SASEGT. The CDR3 sequence: CASSEVGTGYNEQFF. The CDR3 nucleotides are TGTGCCAGCAGTGAAGTTGGGACAGGTTACAATGAGCAGTTCTTC.

The rearrangement joins TRBV7-9 to TRBJ2-7, with 11 bases fitting TRBD2. The CDR3 length is 17 residues. With V trimmed by 2 bases and J by 0 bases, 6 bases remained unmatched. The germline V gene has CDR1 SEHNR and CDR2 FQNEAQ (reference sequence). CDR3 in amino acids: CASSLLAGGTYSYEQYF. Written as DNA, the CDR3 is TGTGCCAGCAGCTTACTAGCGGGAGGCACCTACTCCTACGAGCAGTACTTC.

The rearrangement links TRBV27 to TRBJ2-1, with 9 nucleotides matching TRBD1. The CDR3 is 17 amino acids. Per the germline V gene, CDR1 is MNHEY and CDR2 is SMNVEV (reference sequence). The V segment lost 5 bases and the J segment 6 bases; nucleotides outside the gene matches: 14. The CDR3 sequence is CASSQLPGTGRSNEQFF. As DNA, the CDR3 is TGTGCCAGCAGTCAACTACCAGGGACAGGGAGGAGCAATGAGCAGTTCTTC.

In this sample, this clonotype turned up a few times. The rearrangement uses TRBV20-1 and TRBJ2-7; maybe TRBD1 (6 bases). CDR1 is DFQATT, CDR2 SNEGSKA, per germline (reference sequence). The V gene lost 3 bases and the J gene lost 4 bases, with 16 bases spanning the gap. This CDR3 is built from 14 residues. CDR3 bases: TGCAGTGCTAGGGGGGCAAGCGAATCTTACGAGCAGTACTTC. This translates into CSARGASESYEQYF.

The sample holds many counts of this clonotype. The chain has TRBV12-3 or TRBV12-4 and TRBJ2-7; D is tentatively TRBD1 or TRBD2 (5 bases each). This CDR3 has 14 residues. Trimming shortened V by 2 bases and J by 3 bases, and 11 bases separated the two germline ends. CDR3 region: CASSLYGTFYEQYF. The DNA for the CDR3 is TGTGCCAGCAGTTTATACGGGACGTTCTACGAGCAGTACTTC.